This entry lists 4 T cell receptor beta chains sequenced from one sample in a study of response to subunit inactivated influenza vaccine. TCRdb ran MiXCR on the RT-PCR reads and lists one entry per CDR3 protein. The sample shows roughly 500,000 distinct CDR3 sequences, 16% of them seen only once. The source material was CD4+ T cells sorted from PBMCs, sampled approximately 25 months after vaccination. The receptor set was obtained from a man aged 50-75 years who received an inactivated influenza vaccine.

This clonotype was seen more than once but under ten times. The genes are TRBV27 and TRBJ2-3, with D perhaps matching TRBD2 (5 bases). Trimming left V 5 bases short and J 1 base short, with 13 bases between. In germline, CDR1 is MNHEY, CDR2 SMNVEV (reference sequence). The CDR3 is 15 amino acids. CDR3 nucleotide sequence: TGTGCCAGCAGTAACCAACCGAGGGGCACAGATACGCAGTATTTT. Translating it yields CASSNQPRGTDTQYF.

This clonotype has only a few counts. The V call is TRBV25-1, the J call TRBJ1-6; TRBD1 matches 12 bases. With 1 base clipped from V and 10 bases from J, the junction kept 8 bases outside the gene matches. This CDR3 has 17 amino acids. CDR1 is MGHDK, CDR2 SYGVNS, per germline. The CDR3 nucleotides are TGTGCCAGCAGTGAATTATTCGGGACAGGGGGCGAGTCACCCCTCCACTTT. Protein: CASSELFGTGGESPLHF. The whole variable domain, remainder taken from reference TRBV25-1 and TRBJ1-6, is EADIYQTPRYLVIGTGKKITLECSQTMGHDKMYWYQQDPGMELHLIHYSYGVNSTEKGDLSSESTVSRIRTEHFPLTLESARPSHTSQYLCASSELFGTGGESPLHFGNGTRLTVT.

J is TRBJ2-2 and V is TRBV4-1; D possibly corresponds to TRBD2 (6 bases). CDR3 length: 16 residues. The germline V gene encodes CDR1 MGHRA and CDR2 YSYEKL. V was clipped by 0 bases and J by 4 bases, with 12 bases between them. CDR3 DNA: TGCGCCAGCAGCCAAGAGGGGGGAAAGGTCACCGGGGAGCTGTTTTTT. This encodes CASSQEGGKVTGELFF.

The sample holds a few counts of this clonotype. The V and J genes are TRBV9 and TRBJ2-1; 13 nucleotides match TRBD2. The CDR3 is made up of 18 amino acids. Unmatched junction bases numbered 7, after V lost 0 bases and J lost 4 bases. The V gene's germline CDR1 is SGDLS and CDR2 YYNGEE. As DNA, the CDR3 is TGTGCCAGCAGCGTAGGGACTAGCGGGAGCAGATCTTACAATGAGCAGTTCTTC. Translating gives CASSVGTSGSRSYNEQFF.